The rows below give T cell receptor beta chains drawn from one sample of a study of blood T cell repertoires in COVID-19. Some clones are missing from TCRdb's copy, which holds only in-frame ones; the method was immunoSEQ multiplex PCR. The sample consists of 65,000 to 75,000 clones, approximately 91% of them appearing once. What was sequenced was peripheral blood. These receptors were obtained from a human donor with active COVID-19. The donor label of this sample is uncertain. Each CDR3 is given with its conserved first and last residue. The order of the fields is V gene, D gene, J gene, clone size, CDR3 protein, CDR3 DNA. The D gene is left open where the match is weak. Some rows mark clone size as missing; the rest say once, few, many or name a class of expanded clone.

TRBV11-2	-	TRBJ2-7	-	CASSSHYEQYF	TGTGCCAGCAGCTCCCACTACGAGCAGTACTTC
TRBV3-1/TRBV3-2	TRBD2	TRBJ2-3	-	CASSQEEFSGNTDTQYF	TGTGCCAGCAGCCAAGAGGAATTTAGCGGGAACACAGATACGCAGTATTTT
TRBV10-3	-	TRBJ2-1	-	CAISWTESSYNEQFF	TGTGCCATCAGTTGGACAGAGAGCTCCTACAATGAGCAGTTCTTC
TRBV30	-	TRBJ1-3	once	CAWTVQAQGNTIYF	TGTGCCTGGACCGTTCAGGCCCAAGGAAACACCATATATTTT
TRBV7-6	-	TRBJ2-5	-	CASSSRTHDQTETQYF	TGTGCCAGCAGCTCCAGGACTCACGATCAGACAGAGACCCAGTACTTC
TRBV7-2	TRBD2	TRBJ2-1	-	CASSRSGTSGGAVNEQFF	TGTGCCAGCAGCAGGTCCGGTACTAGCGGGGGCGCGGTAAATGAGCAGTTCTTC
TRBV9	-	TRBJ2-2	-	CASSVDPLLNTGELFF	TGTGCCAGCAGCGTAGACCCACTACTGAACACCGGGGAGCTGTTTTTT
TRBV5-6	-	TRBJ1-5	once	CASSLSNQPQHF	TGTGCCAGCAGCCTGTCGAATCAGCCCCAGCATTTT
TRBV18	-	TRBJ2-3	-	CASSPLTDTDTQYF	TGTGCCAGCTCACCATTGACAGACACAGATACGCAGTATTTT
TRBV18	-	TRBJ2-7	few	CASSTTDDGYEQYF	TGTGCCAGCTCAACCACCGACGACGGGTACGAGCAGTACTTC
TRBV15	TRBD2	TRBJ2-3	-	CATSRAREPTDTQYF	TGTGCCACCAGCAGGGCGCGGGAGCCCACAGATACGCAGTATTTT
TRBV3-1/TRBV3-2	TRBD1	TRBJ2-2	-	CASSHTGGPNTGELFF	TGTGCCAGCAGCCATACAGGGGGCCCGAACACCGGGGAGCTGTTTTTT
TRBV9	-	TRBJ2-7	-	CASSVMETRSEQYF	TGTGCCAGCAGCGTTATGGAGACTCGCAGCGAGCAGTACTTC
TRBV29-1	-	TRBJ2-5	-	CSVRVGGQETQYF	TGCAGCGTTCGGGTAGGAGGGCAAGAGACCCAGTACTTC
TRBV2	TRBD1	TRBJ2-5	-	CAGQGDLETQYF	TGTGCCGGCCAGGGGGATTTGGAGACCCAGTACTTC
TRBV6-5	-	TRBJ2-7	once	CASRPPEGRNEQYF	TGTGCCAGCAGACCTCCGGAGGGCCGCAACGAGCAGTACTTC
TRBV19	-	TRBJ2-3	once	CASTQPGGTDTQYF	TGTGCCAGTACCCAACCCGGGGGCACAGATACGCAGTATTTT
TRBV29-1	TRBD2	TRBJ2-3	-	CSVTSGAPFTDTQYF	TGCAGCGTAACTAGCGGAGCCCCGTTCACAGATACGCAGTATTTT
TRBV27	TRBD1	TRBJ2-7	once	CASSRGQGAFEQYF	TGTGCCAGCAGCCGCGGACAGGGGGCTTTCGAGCAGTACTTC
TRBV4-1	TRBD2	TRBJ2-5	-	CASSQGSGSSETQYF	TGCGCCAGCAGCCAAGGCAGCGGGAGTTCAGAGACCCAGTACTTC
TRBV6-2/TRBV6-3	-	TRBJ2-3	-	CASSYWGSGLITDTQYF	TGTGCCAGCAGTTACTGGGGATCGGGGTTGATCACAGATACGCAGTATTTT
TRBV19	TRBD2	TRBJ2-3	-	CASSIRAGGTDTQYF	TGTGCCAGTAGTATACGGGCGGGAGGTACAGATACGCAGTATTTT
TRBV14	-	TRBJ2-3	-	CASSHRDTNTDTQYF	TGTGCCAGCAGCCACCGGGACACCAACACAGATACGCAGTATTTT
TRBV28	-	TRBJ2-3	-	CASSLARSDRTDTQYF	TGTGCCAGCAGTTTGGCCCGGAGCGATCGCACAGATACGCAGTATTTT
TRBV6-5	TRBD1	TRBJ2-7	-	CASSYETGGEQYF	TGTGCCAGCAGTTACGAGACAGGGGGCGAGCAGTACTTC
TRBV27	TRBD2	TRBJ2-7	-	CASSPTSGSYEQYF	TGTGCCAGCAGTCCCACTAGCGGTTCCTACGAGCAGTACTTC
TRBV28	TRBD1	TRBJ2-7	few	CNTGTGEQYF	TGCAACACCGGGACAGGCGAGCAGTACTTC
TRBV30	TRBD2	TRBJ2-5	-	CAWGEGDQETQYF	TGTGCCTGGGGGGAGGGCGACCAAGAGACCCAGTACTTC
TRBV4-3	TRBD1	TRBJ1-2	-	CASSQDPGDRGGGYTF	TGCGCCAGCAGCCAAGATCCGGGGGACAGGGGAGGCGGCTACACCTTC
TRBV4-3	TRBD2	TRBJ2-2	once	CASSQRSGVNTGELFF	TGCGCCAGCAGCCAACGGAGCGGGGTGAACACCGGGGAGCTGTTTTTT
TRBV2	TRBD2	TRBJ2-1	-	CASSELAGGPGSYNEQFF	TGTGCCAGCAGTGAGCTAGCGGGAGGGCCGGGTTCCTACAATGAGCAGTTCTTC
TRBV7-9	TRBD1	TRBJ1-1	-	CASSPAGTALRAFF	TGTGCCAGCAGCCCCGCCGGGACAGCCTTGCGAGCTTTCTTT
TRBV29-1	-	TRBJ1-1	-	CSVEGGENTEAFF	TGCAGCGTTGAAGGGGGCGAGAACACTGAAGCTTTCTTT
TRBV11-3	TRBD1	TRBJ2-7	-	CASSLAGGSYEQYF	TGTGCCAGCAGCTTAGCAGGGGGCAGCTACGAGCAGTACTTC
TRBV5-4	TRBD1	TRBJ1-2	-	CASSPRDRAYGYTF	TGTGCCAGCAGCCCTCGGGACAGGGCTTATGGCTACACCTTC
TRBV28	-	TRBJ2-2	few	CASTSDPGELFF	TGTGCCAGCACTAGTGATCCCGGGGAGCTGTTTTTT
TRBV18	TRBD2	TRBJ2-1	-	CASSPRTSGSTYNEQFF	TGTGCCAGCTCACCAAGGACTAGCGGGAGTACCTACAATGAGCAGTTCTTC
TRBV28	TRBD2	TRBJ2-7	-	CASSLIRGSSYEQYF	TGTGCCAGCAGTCTCATCCGCGGGAGCTCCTACGAGCAGTACTTC
TRBV2	-	TRBJ1-2	-	CATTGGGGYTF	TGTGCCACCACCGGGGGGGGTGGCTACACCTTC
TRBV28	-	TRBJ1-3	-	CASSLLSGNTIYF	TGTGCCAGCAGTTTACTCTCTGGAAACACCATATATTTT
TRBV4-1	-	TRBJ2-3	-	CASSQDTATGETDTQYF	TGCGCCAGCAGCCAAGATACGGCGACGGGAGAGACAGATACGCAGTATTTT
TRBV5-8	TRBD1	TRBJ2-1	-	CASSLSGQGAGYNEQFF	TGTGCCAGCAGCTTGTCCGGACAGGGGGCCGGATACAATGAGCAGTTCTTC
TRBV7-2	TRBD2	TRBJ2-3	-	CASSPRSGTIDTQYF	TGTGCCAGCAGCCCGCGTAGCGGGACTATTGATACGCAGTATTTT
TRBV19	-	TRBJ1-5	-	CASSTQAGNQPQHF	TGTGCCAGTAGTACGCAGGCAGGCAATCAGCCCCAGCATTTT
TRBV30	-	TRBJ2-3	-	CAWKVQGNTDTQYF	TGTGCCTGGAAGGTACAGGGAAACACAGATACGCAGTATTTT
TRBV23-1	TRBD1	TRBJ2-7	-	CASSQFDRVGYEQYF	TGCGCCAGCAGTCAATTCGACAGGGTGGGGTACGAGCAGTACTTC
TRBV20-1	-	TRBJ2-7	-	CSARSGHEQYF	TGCAGTGCTAGGAGCGGCCACGAGCAGTACTTC
TRBV28	TRBD1	TRBJ2-2	-	CASSFVDRGLTGELFF	TGTGCCAGCAGTTTTGTTGACAGGGGGCTGACCGGGGAGCTGTTTTTT
TRBV7-9	TRBD2	TRBJ2-5	once	CASSSGTSDWGPQYF	TGTGCCAGCAGCTCCGGGACTAGTGATTGGGGGCCCCAGTACTTC
TRBV24-1	-	TRBJ2-3	-	CATSDSRLADTDTQYF	TGTGCCACCAGTGATTCCCGACTGGCCGACACAGATACGCAGTATTTT
TRBV7-3	TRBD2	TRBJ2-1	-	CASSLSLAASSYNEQFF	TGTGCCAGCAGCTTGTCGCTAGCGGCTAGCTCCTACAATGAGCAGTTCTTC
TRBV9	TRBD1	TRBJ2-4	-	CASSVGTGGQNIQYF	TGTGCCAGCAGCGTAGGGACAGGGGGTCAAAACATTCAGTACTTC
TRBV12-3/TRBV12-4	-	TRBJ2-1	-	CASRTSPYNEQFF	TGTGCCAGCAGGACATCTCCCTACAATGAGCAGTTCTTC
TRBV7-9	-	TRBJ2-5	-	CASSPNPETQYF	TGTGCCAGCAGTCCTAATCCGGAGACCCAGTACTTC
TRBV19	TRBD1	TRBJ1-1	-	CASHQGQEPTEAFF	TGTGCCAGTCACCAGGGACAGGAGCCAACTGAAGCTTTCTTT
TRBV28	-	TRBJ2-7	-	CASTQPGDVYEQYF	TGTGCCAGCACCCAGCCAGGGGATGTGTACGAGCAGTACTTC
TRBV6-1	TRBD2	TRBJ2-2	-	CASSEAVTSGLTGELFF	TGTGCCAGCAGTGAAGCAGTGACTAGCGGTCTCACCGGGGAGCTGTTTTTT